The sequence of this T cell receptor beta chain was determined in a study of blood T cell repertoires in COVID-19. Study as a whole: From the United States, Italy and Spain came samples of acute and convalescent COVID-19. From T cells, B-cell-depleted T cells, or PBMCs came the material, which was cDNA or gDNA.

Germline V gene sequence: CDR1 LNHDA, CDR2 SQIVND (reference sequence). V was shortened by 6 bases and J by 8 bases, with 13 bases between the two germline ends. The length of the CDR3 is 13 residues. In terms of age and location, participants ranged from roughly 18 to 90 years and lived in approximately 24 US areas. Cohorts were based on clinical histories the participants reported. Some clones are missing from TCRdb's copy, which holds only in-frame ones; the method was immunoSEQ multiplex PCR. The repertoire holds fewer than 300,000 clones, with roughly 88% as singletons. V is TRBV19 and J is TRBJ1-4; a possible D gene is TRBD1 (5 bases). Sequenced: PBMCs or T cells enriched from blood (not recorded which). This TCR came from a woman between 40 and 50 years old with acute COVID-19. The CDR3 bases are TGTGCCAGTAGGGCCAGGGCTGCGGAAAAACTGTTTTTT. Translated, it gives CASRARAAEKLFF.